The T cell receptor (beta chain) under discussion was sequenced for a study of beta chain features in type 1 diabetes. CDR1 is SGDLS, CDR2 YYNGEE, per germline. V shed 4 bases and J shed 1 base, with 14 bases lying between them. The CDR3 totals 15 residues. Since all of the isolated RNA was reverse transcribed, expressed TCRB transcripts were what got sequenced. The protocol was immunoSEQ multiplex PCR, while the TCRdb copy is restricted to in-frame clones and leaves out a portion. This table has about 290,000 clones, under 8.5% appearing once. The clonotype originates from a woman aged 18-35 years in good health. The V gene is TRBV9, the J gene TRBJ2-5, with a tentative D call TRBD2 (6 bases). The material sequenced was central memory CD4+ T cells from blood. CDR3 bases: TGTGCCAGCAGCCCGCAAGCGGGTACCCAAGAGACCCAGTACTTC. Amino acids: CASSPQAGTQETQYF. Full variable domain (rest looked up from reference TRBV9 and TRBJ2-5): DSGVTQTPKHLITATGQRVTLRCSPRSGDLSVYWYQQSLDQGLQFLIQYYNGEERAKGNILERFSAQQFPDLHSELNLSSLELGDSALYFCASSPQAGTQETQYFGPGTRLLVL.